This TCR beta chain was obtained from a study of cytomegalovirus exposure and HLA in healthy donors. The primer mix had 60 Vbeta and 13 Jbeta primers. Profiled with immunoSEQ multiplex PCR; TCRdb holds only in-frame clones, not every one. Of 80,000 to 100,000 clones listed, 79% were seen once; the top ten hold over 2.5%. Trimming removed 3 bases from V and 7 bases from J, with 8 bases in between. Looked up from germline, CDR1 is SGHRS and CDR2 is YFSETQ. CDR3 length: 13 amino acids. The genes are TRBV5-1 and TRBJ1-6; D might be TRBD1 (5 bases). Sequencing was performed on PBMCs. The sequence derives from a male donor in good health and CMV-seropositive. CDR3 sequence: CASSSEGNSPLHF. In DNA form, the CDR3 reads TGCGCCAGCAGCTCGGAGGGGAATTCACCCCTCCACTTT.